One sample yielded the 8 T cell receptor beta chains listed below, sequenced in a study of regulatory T cells in long-lasting Graves disease. The time point here: newly diagnosed GD, antithyroid drugs for less than 3 months. PBMC RNA was the source of the TCR library. Assembly of TCR beta libraries relied on iRepertoire HTBI primers together with Arm-PCR of CDR3 regions. TCRdb itself ran the multiplex PCR reads through MiXCR, one entry per CDR3 protein. The repertoire has about 440,000 distinct CDR3 sequences, about a sixth of them found once; the top ten carry approximately 22%. The same sample was also used in a study of T cells in Graves' hyperthyroidism and ophthalmopathy.

Sample: peripheral blood mononuclear cells (PBMCs), taken at new diagnosis, from a patient treated with antithyroid drugs. All receptors derive from a woman aged 18-29 years with Graves disease.

The chain combines TRBV6-5 with TRBJ1-1; TRBD1 matches at 10 bases. J lost 4 bases, V lost 3 bases, and 11 bases had no gene match. The CDR3 is 17 amino acids. Germline CDR1 and CDR2: MNHEY and SVGAGI. The CDR3 nucleotides are TGTGCCAGCAGTTATAGTGGGGGACAGGGGACGGGCACTGAAGCTTTCTTT. Translated: CASSYSGGQGTGTEAFF.

This clonotype was counted a few times. The J gene is TRBJ2-2, the V gene TRBV18; D gene ambiguous. CDR3 length: 12 residues. In germline, CDR1 is KGHSH, CDR2 LQKENI. The V end lost 5 bases, the J end lost 6 bases, and 7 bases lay between the germline ends. Written as DNA, the CDR3 is TGTGCCAGCTCATTTTCCCCCGGGGAGCTGTTTTTT. This codes for CASSFSPGELFF.

The chain carries TRBV2 and TRBJ1-1; possible D gene TRBD1, 5 bases. Germline CDR1 and CDR2: SNHLY and FYNNEI. V lost 5 bases, J lost 4 bases, and 23 bases lay in between. CDR3 length equals 17 residues. CDR3 DNA: TGTGCCAGCAGTTACGGGACGATCCTACGGGGTAGCACTGAAGCTTTCTTT. Translation gives CASSYGTILRGSTEAFF. The entire variable domain, with the rest obtained from reference TRBV2 and TRBJ1-1, is as follows: EPEVTQTPSHQVTQMGQEVILRCVPISNHLYFYWYRQILGQKVEFLVSFYNNEISEKSEIFDDQFSVERPDGSNFTLKIRSTKLEDSAMYFCASSYGTILRGSTEAFFGQGTRLTVV.

This clonotype was counted ten times or more. This rearrangement joins TRBV6-1 to TRBJ2-3; 10 nucleotides align to TRBD1. The ends lost 6 bases at V and 0 bases at J; junction bases unmatched: 9. The CDR3 length is 17 residues. Germline values: CDR1 MNHNS, CDR2 SASEGT. In DNA form, the CDR3 reads TGTGCCAGCAGGCGGGACAGGGGATTACCTAGCACAGATACGCAGTATTTT. It codes for CASRRDRGLPSTDTQYF.

This clonotype was detected ten times or more. The V and J genes are TRBV2 and TRBJ1-2; D call uncertain. CDR1 and CDR2 (germline): SNHLY, FYNNEI. The CDR3 has 11 amino acids. Trimming pared 2 bases from V and 8 bases from J, leaving 6 bases between. The CDR3 loop is CASSETWGYTF. In DNA form, the CDR3 reads TGTGCCAGCAGTGAAACTTGGGGCTACACCTTC.

This clonotype was detected ten times or more. The rearrangement links TRBV28 to TRBJ2-5; D is uncertain. V was clipped by 3 bases and J by 1 base, with 18 bases between them. The CDR3 totals 17 residues. Germline CDR1 is MDHEN and CDR2 is SYDVKM. CDR3 protein: CASSFSAQHKPQETQYF. In DNA form, the CDR3 reads TGTGCCAGCAGTTTTTCGGCTCAACACAAGCCCCAAGAGACCCAGTACTTC.

This clonotype was detected only a few times. The J gene is TRBJ2-1, the V gene TRBV7-9, with TRBD1 as a possible D gene (6 bases). Germline V gives CDR1 SEHNR, CDR2 FQNEAQ (reference sequence). The CDR3 loop spans 14 amino acids. Trimming stripped 6 bases from V and 7 bases from J, with 16 bases between. The CDR3 region has the DNA TGTGCCAGCAGATCAACAGGGTCAAGTAATGAGCAGTTCTTC. Translating gives CASRSTGSSNEQFF.

V is TRBV4-3 and J is TRBJ2-3, with D perhaps TRBD2 (6 bases). Between the trimmed V and J ends, which lost 2 bases and 5 bases, there was a span of 17 bases. The V gene's germline CDR1 is LGHNA and CDR2 YSLEER. This CDR3 comprises 16 residues. CDR3 protein: CASSQNLAARGDTQYF. CDR3 bases: TGCGCCAGCAGCCAAAATTTAGCGGCGAGGGGAGATACGCAGTATTTT.